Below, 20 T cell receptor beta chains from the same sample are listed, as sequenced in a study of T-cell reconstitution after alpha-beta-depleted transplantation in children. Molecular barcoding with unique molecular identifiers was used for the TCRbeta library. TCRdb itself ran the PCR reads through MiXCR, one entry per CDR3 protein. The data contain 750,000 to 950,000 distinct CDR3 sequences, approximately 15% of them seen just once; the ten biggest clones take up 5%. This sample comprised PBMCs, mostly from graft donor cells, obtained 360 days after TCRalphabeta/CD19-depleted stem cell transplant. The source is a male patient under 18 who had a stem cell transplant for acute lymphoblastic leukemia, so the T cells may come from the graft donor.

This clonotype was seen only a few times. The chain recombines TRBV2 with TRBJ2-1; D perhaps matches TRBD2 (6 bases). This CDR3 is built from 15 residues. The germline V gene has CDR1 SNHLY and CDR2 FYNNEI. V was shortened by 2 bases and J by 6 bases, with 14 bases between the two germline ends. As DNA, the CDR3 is TGTGCCAGCAGTGAAAAGGGACTCGTTCTCAATGAGCAGTTCTTC. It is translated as CASSEKGLVLNEQFF. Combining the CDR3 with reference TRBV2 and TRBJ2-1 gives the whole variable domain EPEVTQTPSHQVTQMGQEVILRCVPISNHLYFYWYRQILGQKVEFLVSFYNNEISEKSEIFDDQFSVERPDGSNFTLKIRSTKLEDSAMYFCASSEKGLVLNEQFFGPGTRLTVL.

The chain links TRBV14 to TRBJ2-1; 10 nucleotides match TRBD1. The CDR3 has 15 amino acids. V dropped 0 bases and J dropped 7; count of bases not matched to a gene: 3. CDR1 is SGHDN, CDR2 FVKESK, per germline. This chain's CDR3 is CASSQEGQGRNEQFF. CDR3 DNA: TGTGCCAGCAGCCAAGAGGGACAGGGGCGTAATGAGCAGTTCTTC.

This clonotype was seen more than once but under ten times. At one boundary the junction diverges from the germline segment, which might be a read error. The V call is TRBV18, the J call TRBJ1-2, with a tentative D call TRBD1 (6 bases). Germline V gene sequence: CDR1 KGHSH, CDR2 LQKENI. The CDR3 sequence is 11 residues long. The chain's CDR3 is CASSLNDRIHF. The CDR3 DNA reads TGTGCCAGCTCACTAAATGACAGGATCCACTTC.

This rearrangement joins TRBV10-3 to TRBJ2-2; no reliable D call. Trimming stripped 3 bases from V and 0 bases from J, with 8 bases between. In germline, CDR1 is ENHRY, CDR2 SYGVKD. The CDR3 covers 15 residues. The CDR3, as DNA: TGTGCCATCAGTGATACCAGCCCGAACACCGGGGAGCTGTTTTTT. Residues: CAISDTSPNTGELFF.

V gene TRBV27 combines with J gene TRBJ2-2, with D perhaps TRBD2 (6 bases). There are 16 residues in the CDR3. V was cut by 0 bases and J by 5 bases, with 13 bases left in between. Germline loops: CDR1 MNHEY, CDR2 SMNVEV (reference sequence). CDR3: CASSLSGGGITGELFF. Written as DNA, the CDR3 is TGTGCCAGCAGTTTATCGGGAGGCGGGATAACCGGGGAGCTGTTTTTT.

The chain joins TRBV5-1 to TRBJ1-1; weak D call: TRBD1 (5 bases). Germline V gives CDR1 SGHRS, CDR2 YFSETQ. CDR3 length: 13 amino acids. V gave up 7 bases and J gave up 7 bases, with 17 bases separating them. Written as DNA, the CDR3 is TGCGCCAGCGCCCTAACCCAGGGTAATGAAGCTTTCTTT. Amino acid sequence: CASALTQGNEAFF.

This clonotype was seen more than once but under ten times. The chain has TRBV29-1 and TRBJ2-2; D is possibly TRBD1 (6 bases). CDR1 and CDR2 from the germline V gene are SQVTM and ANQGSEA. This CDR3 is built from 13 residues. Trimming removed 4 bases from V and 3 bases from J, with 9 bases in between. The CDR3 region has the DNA TGCAGCGTTGGCAGGGGCTACACCGGGGAGCTGTTTTTT. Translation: CSVGRGYTGELFF.

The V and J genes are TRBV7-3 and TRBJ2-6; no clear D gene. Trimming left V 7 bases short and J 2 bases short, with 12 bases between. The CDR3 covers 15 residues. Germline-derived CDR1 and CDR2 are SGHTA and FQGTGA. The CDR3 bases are TGTGCCAGCACCCCAGCGTGGACTGGGGCCAACGTCCTGACTTTC. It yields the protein CASTPAWTGANVLTF.

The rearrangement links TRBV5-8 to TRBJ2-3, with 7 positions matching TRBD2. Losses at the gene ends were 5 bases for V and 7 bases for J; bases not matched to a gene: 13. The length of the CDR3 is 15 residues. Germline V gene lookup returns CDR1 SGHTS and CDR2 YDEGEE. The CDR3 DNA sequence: TGTGCCAGCAGGAGGTTGGGCGGGAGTACAAATACGCAGTATTTT. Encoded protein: CASRRLGGSTNTQYF. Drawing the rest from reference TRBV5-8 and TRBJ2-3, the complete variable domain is EAGVTQSPTHLIKTRGQQATLRCSPISGHTSVYWYQQALGLGLQFLLWYDEGEERNRGNFPPRFSGRQFPNYSSELNVNALELEDSALYLCASRRLGGSTNTQYFGPGTRLTVL.

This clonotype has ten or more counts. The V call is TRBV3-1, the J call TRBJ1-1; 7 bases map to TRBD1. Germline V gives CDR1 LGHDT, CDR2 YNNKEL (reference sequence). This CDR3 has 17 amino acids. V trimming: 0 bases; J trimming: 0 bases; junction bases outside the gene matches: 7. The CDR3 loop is CASSQEVTGVMNTEAFF. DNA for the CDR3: TGTGCCAGCAGCCAAGAAGTCACAGGGGTTATGAACACTGAAGCTTTCTTT.

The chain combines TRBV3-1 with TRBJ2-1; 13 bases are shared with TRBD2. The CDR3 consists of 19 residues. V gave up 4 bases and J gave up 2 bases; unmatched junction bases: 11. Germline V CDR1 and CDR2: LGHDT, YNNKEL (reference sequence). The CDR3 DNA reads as TGTGCCAGCAGCCGCGGACTAGCGGGAGTTGTTTCGCCCTACAATGAGCAGTTCTTC. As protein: CASSRGLAGVVSPYNEQFF.

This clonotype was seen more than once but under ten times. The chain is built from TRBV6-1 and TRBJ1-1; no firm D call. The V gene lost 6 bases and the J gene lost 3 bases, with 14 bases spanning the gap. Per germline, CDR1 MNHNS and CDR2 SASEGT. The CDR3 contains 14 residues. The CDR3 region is CASRPEDRDTEAFF. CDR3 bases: TGTGCCAGCAGGCCGGAGGATCGAGACACTGAAGCTTTCTTT.

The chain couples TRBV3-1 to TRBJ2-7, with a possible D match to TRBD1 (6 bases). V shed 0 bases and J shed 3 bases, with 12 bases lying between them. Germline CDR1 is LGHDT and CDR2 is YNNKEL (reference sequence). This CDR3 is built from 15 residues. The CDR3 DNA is TGTGCCAGCAGCCAAGATGTACAGGGCATCTACGAGCAGTACTTC. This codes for CASSQDVQGIYEQYF.

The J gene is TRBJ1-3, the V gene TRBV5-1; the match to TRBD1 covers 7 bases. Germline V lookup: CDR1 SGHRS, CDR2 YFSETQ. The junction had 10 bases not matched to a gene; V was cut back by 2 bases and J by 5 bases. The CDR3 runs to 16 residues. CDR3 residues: CASSLDPTGDRNTIYF. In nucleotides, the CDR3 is TGCGCCAGCAGCTTAGATCCTACAGGGGACCGAAACACCATATATTTT. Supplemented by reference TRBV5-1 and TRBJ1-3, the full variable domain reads KAGVTQTPRYLIKTRGQQVTLSCSPISGHRSVSWYQQTPGQGLQFLFEYFSETQRNKGNFPGRFSGRQFSNSRSEMNVSTLELGDSALYLCASSLDPTGDRNTIYFGEGSWLTVV.

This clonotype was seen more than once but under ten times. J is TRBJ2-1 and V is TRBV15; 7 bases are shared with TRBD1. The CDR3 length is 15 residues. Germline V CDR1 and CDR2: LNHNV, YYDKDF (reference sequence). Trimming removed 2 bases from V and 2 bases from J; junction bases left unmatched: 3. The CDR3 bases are TGTGCCACCAGCAGAACAGGGGTGGCCTACAATGAGCAGTTCTTC. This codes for CATSRTGVAYNEQFF.

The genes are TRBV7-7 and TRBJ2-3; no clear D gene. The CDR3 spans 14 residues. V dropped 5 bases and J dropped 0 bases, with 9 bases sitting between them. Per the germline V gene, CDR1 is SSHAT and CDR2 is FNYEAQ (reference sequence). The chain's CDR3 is CASSTHLSTDTQYF. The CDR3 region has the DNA TGTGCCAGCAGCACACACTTGAGCACAGATACGCAGTATTTT.

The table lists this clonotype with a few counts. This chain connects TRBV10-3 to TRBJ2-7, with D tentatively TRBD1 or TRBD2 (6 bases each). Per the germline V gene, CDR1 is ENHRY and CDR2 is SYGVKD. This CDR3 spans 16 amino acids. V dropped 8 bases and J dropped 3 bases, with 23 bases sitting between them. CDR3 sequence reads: CAIGPRGLGVVYEQYF. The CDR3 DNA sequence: TGTGCCATCGGTCCCAGGGGACTCGGCGTGGTCTACGAGCAGTACTTC.

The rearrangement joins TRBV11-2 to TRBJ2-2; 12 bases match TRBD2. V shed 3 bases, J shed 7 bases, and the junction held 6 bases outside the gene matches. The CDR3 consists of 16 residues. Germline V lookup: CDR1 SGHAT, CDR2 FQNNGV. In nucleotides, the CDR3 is TGTGCCAGCAGCTTGTCTAGCGGGAGGGCCATCGGGGAGCTGTTTTTT. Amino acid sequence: CASSLSSGRAIGELFF.

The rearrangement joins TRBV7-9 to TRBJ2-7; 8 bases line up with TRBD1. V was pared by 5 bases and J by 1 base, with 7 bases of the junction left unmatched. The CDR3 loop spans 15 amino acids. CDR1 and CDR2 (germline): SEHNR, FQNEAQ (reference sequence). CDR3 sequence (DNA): TGTGCCAGCAGCCCTCCGACAGGGGTATCCTACGAGCAGTACTTC. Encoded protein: CASSPPTGVSYEQYF.

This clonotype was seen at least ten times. The CDR3 coding sequence is TGCAGCGTTGCTCAAGAGTCGGCCCTCCGCCTGTTTTTT. Translating it yields CSVAQESALRLFF. The chain is built from TRBV29-1 and TRBJ1-4; unclear D gene. This CDR3 has 13 residues. With 4 bases removed from V and 14 bases from J, the gap between germline ends came to 20 bases. Germline V lookup: CDR1 SQVTM, CDR2 ANQGSEA. The whole variable domain, filled in from reference TRBV29-1 and TRBJ1-4, reads SAVISQKPSRDICQRGTSLTIQCQVDSQVTMMFWYRQQPGQSLTLIATANQGSEATYESGFVIDKFPISRPNLTFSTLTVSNMSPEDSSIYLCSVAQESALRLFFGSGTQLSVL.